The sequence of this T cell receptor beta chain was determined in a study of blood T cell repertoires in COVID-19. V gave up 3 bases and J gave up 2 bases; unmatched junction bases: 1. The CDR3 extends over 15 amino acids. Germline lookup yields CDR1 MNHNS and CDR2 SASEGT. TCRdb's table, derived via immunoSEQ multiplex PCR, lists solely in-frame clones and lacks some. Of roughly 180,000 clones listed, 82% were seen once; the top ten hold more than 5%. The clonotype originates from a woman in her twenties or thirties with acute or convalescent COVID-19. The chain recombines TRBV6-1 with TRBJ2-3; 11 bases fit TRBD2. Sequenced: peripheral blood. The CDR3 DNA sequence: TGTGCCAGCAGTGAGGGACTAGCGGTCACAGATACGCAGTATTTT. Translating it yields CASSEGLAVTDTQYF.